This T cell receptor beta chain was captured by sequencing in a study of T cells in Graves' hyperthyroidism and ophthalmopathy. In the study overall: Peripheral blood was drawn at first diagnosis, prior to all treatment.

This clonotype was observed at least ten times. The antigen remains undetermined. The investigators amplified TCR beta CDR3 regions from RNA transcripts. Initially, a first-round RT-PCR of the TCR CDR3 employed the HTBI primer set. TCRdb independently ran MiXCR on the multiplex PCR reads; one entry per CDR3 protein. The data show 600,000 or so distinct CDR3 sequences, about 15% seen once. The CDR3 totals 12 residues. Germline V gene sequence: CDR1 MNHEY, CDR2 SVGEGT. Trimming pared 2 bases from V and 4 bases from J, leaving 3 bases between. General study points: Most clonotypes expanded in the thyroid (above 0.001) were also present in blood.

A Clinical Activity Score of at least 3, a NOSPECS grade of at least 4 and a duration under 3 months were recorded in the ophthalmopathy patients. Diagnoses were established using clinical symptoms, serum thyroxine and TRAb, thyroid ultrasound and orbital computed tomography. The sample taken for sequencing was blood. This clonotype was obtained from a woman aged 50 to 65 with Graves' ophthalmopathy. The gene calls are TRBV6-2 or TRBV6-3 and TRBJ1-5, with D hard to call. The CDR3 spells CASSYGNQPQHF. The CDR3, as DNA: TGTGCCAGCAGTTACGGTAATCAGCCCCAGCATTTT.